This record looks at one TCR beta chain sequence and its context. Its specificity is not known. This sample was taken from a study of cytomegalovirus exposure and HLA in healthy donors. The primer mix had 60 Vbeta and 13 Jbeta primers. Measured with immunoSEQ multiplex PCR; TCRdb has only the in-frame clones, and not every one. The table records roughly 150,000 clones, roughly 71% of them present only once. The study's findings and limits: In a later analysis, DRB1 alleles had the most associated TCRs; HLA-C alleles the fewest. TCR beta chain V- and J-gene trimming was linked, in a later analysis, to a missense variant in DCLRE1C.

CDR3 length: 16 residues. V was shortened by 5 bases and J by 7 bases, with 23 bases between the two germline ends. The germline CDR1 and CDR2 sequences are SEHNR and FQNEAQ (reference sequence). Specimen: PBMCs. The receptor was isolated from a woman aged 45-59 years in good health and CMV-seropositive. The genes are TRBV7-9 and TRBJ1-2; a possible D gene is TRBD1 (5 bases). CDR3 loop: CASSPWKRELRGGYTF. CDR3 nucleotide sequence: TGTGCCAGCAGCCCCTGGAAAAGAGAGTTAAGGGGTGGCTACACCTTC.